Listed here are 3 T cell receptor beta chains from one sample, sequenced in a study of cytomegalovirus exposure and HLA in healthy donors. TCRdb's table, derived via immunoSEQ multiplex PCR, lists solely in-frame clones and lacks some. The repertoire has under 200,000 clones, 91% of them found once; the top ten carry roughly 3%. What was sequenced was PBMCs. Receptors originate from a woman under 30 in good health and CMV-seropositive.

This chain connects TRBV28 to TRBJ2-7; 7 bases align to TRBD2. The junction had 27 bases not matched to a gene; V was cut back by 7 bases and J by 0 bases. CDR3 size: 21 residues. Per the germline V gene, CDR1 is MDHEN and CDR2 is SYDVKM. The CDR3 coding sequence is TGTGCCAGCAACCGACCGGTTCTATCCCCCTCTCTTGGCGGGAGCTCCTACGAGCAGTACTTC. Amino acids: CASNRPVLSPSLGGSSYEQYF.

This clone appeared a few times. The V and J genes are TRBV2 and TRBJ2-7; 12 nucleotides match TRBD1. The CDR3 is made up of 17 amino acids. The trim removed 7 bases at V and 3 bases at J, leaving 13 bases unmatched. Per germline, CDR1 SNHLY and CDR2 FYNNEI. Here the CDR3 reads CASTEGTGGVLIYEQYF. Written as DNA, the CDR3 is TGTGCCAGCACGGAGGGGACAGGGGGCGTTTTAATCTACGAGCAGTACTTC.

The chain employs TRBV7-9 and TRBJ2-1; 10 bases align to TRBD1. V lost 1 base and J lost 2; bases outside the gene matches: 5. In germline, CDR1 is SEHNR, CDR2 FQNEAQ (reference sequence). The CDR3 loop spans 17 amino acids. CDR3 bases: TGTGCCAGCAGCTTAGATTTCGGGACAGGGGCCTACAATGAGCAGTTCTTC. Encoded protein: CASSLDFGTGAYNEQFF.